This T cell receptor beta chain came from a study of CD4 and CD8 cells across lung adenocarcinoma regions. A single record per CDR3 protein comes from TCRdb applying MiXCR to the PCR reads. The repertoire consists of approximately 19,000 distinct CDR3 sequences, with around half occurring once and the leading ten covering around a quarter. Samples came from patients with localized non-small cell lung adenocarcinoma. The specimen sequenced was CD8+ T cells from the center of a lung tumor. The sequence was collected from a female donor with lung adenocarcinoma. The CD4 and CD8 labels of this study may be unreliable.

The CDR3 DNA reads as TGTGCCAGCAGTAAACCCAGCTCCTACAATGAGCAGTTCTTC. It is translated as CASSKPSSYNEQFF. The chain links TRBV6-1 to TRBJ2-1; D is uncertain. Trimming took off 5 bases at V and 0 bases at J, with 8 bases between the two ends. This CDR3 region has 14 residues. Germline-derived CDR1 and CDR2 are MNHNS and SASEGT.